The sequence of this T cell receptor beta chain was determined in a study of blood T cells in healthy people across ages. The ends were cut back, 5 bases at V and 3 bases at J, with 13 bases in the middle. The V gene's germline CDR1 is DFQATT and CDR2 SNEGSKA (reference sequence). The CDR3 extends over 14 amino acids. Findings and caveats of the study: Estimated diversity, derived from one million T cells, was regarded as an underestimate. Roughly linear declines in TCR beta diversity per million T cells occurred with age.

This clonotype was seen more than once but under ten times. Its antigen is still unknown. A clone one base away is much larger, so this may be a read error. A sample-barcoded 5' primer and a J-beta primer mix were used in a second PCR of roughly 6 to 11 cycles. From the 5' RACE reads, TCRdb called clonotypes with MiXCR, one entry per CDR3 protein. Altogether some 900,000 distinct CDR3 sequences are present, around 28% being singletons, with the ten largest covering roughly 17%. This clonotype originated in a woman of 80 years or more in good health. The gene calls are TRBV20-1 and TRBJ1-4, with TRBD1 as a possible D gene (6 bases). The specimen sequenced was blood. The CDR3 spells CSAGDRSANEKLFF. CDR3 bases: TGCAGTGCTGGTGACAGGTCGGCTAATGAAAAACTGTTTTTT.